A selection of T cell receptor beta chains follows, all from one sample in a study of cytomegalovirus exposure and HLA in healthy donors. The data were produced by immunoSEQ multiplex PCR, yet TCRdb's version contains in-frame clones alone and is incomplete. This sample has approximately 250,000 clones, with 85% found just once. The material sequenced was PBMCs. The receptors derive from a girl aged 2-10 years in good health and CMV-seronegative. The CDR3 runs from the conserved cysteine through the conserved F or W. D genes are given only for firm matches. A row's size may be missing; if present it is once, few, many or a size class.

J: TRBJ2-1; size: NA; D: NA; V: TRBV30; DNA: TGTGCCTGGAGGCAGACTGCCTTACCTCGCAATGAGCAGTTCTTC; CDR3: CAWRQTALPRNEQFF
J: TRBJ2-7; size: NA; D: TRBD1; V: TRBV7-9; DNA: TGTGCCAGCAGCTTAGACAGGGGGTCTTCCTACGAGCAGTACTTC; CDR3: CASSLDRGSSYEQYF
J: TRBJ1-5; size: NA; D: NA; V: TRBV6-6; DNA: TGTGCCAGCAGTCAAGGGGGGGTCGCCAGCAATCAGCCCCAGCATTTT; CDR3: CASSQGGVASNQPQHF
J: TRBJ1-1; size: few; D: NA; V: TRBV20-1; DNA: TGCAGGACGCAGGGGGAAGCTTTCTTT; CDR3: CRTQGEAFF
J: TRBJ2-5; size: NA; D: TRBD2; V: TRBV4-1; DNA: TGCGCCAGCAGCACGCGGGAGGGCCGGGGGGAGACCCAGTACTTC; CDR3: CASSTREGRGETQYF
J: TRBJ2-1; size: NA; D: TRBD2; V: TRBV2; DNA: TGTGCCAGCAGTGAAGCCGCGGGAGGGTGGGGCAATGAGCAGTTCTTC; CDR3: CASSEAAGGWGNEQFF
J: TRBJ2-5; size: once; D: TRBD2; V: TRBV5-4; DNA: TGTGCCAGCAGCTTGCTTACTAGCGGGAGTGAGACCCAGTACTTC; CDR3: CASSLLTSGSETQYF
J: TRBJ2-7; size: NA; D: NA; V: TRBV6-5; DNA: TGTGCCAGCAGTTACAGTACAGGGAGAGGATACGAGCAGTACTTC; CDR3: CASSYSTGRGYEQYF
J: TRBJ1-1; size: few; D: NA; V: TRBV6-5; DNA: TGTGCCAGCGGATTGGAGTCGAACACTGAAGCTTTCTTT; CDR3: CASGLESNTEAFF
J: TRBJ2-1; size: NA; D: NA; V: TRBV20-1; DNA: TGCAGTGCTACCGGGACAAATGAGCAGTTCTTC; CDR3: CSATGTNEQFF
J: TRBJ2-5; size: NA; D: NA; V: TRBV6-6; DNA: TGTGCCAGTTACACCCCAGGCCAAGAGACCCAGTACTTC; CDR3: CASYTPGQETQYF
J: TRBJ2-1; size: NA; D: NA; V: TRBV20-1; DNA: TGCAGTGGGACAAACTACAATGAGCAGTTCTTC; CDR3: CSGTNYNEQFF
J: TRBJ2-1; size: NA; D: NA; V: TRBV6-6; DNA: TGTGCCAGCAGTTACCCCGGCGGTGAGCAGTTCTTC; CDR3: CASSYPGGEQFF
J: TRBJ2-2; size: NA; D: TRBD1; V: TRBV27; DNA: TGTGCCAGCAGTAACAGGGGGCTGAACACCGGGGAGCTGTTTTTT; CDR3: CASSNRGLNTGELFF
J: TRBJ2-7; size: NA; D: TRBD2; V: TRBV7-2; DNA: TGTGCCAGCAGCCTCGAACGGACTAGCGGGAGGTTCTCCTACGAGCAGTACTTC; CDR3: CASSLERTSGRFSYEQYF
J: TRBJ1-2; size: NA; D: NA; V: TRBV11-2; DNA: TGTGCCAGCAGCCTCAACAGGACTCCGGGGGGTCCTGGCTACACCTTC; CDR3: CASSLNRTPGGPGYTF
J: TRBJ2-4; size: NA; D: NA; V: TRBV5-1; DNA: TGCGCCAGCAGTCCTACAGGTTCTAGCATTCAGTACTTC; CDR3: CASSPTGSSIQYF
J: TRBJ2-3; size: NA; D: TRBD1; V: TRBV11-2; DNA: TGTGCCAGCAGCTTACCTAAGGGGGCCACAGATACGCAGTATTTT; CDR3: CASSLPKGATDTQYF
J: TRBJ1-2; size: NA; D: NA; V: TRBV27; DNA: TGTGCCAGCAGTTCCGACACTTATGGCTACACCTTC; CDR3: CASSSDTYGYTF
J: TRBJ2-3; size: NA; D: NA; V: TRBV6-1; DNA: TGTGCCAGCACCCCGACAGCTATTAGCACAGATACGCAGTATTTT; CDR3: CASTPTAISTDTQYF
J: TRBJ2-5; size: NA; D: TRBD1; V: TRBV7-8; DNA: TGTGCCAGCAGCCCGGGACAGGGGGGGAGAGAGACCCAGTACTTC; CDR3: CASSPGQGGRETQYF
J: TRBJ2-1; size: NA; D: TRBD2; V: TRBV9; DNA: TGTGCCAGCAGCGTTAGCGGGGGGCGATACAATGAGCAGTTCTTC; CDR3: CASSVSGGRYNEQFF
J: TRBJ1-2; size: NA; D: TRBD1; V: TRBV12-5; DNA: TGTGCTAGTCGACCTACAGGGGTTAGCACCTTC; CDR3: CASRPTGVSTF
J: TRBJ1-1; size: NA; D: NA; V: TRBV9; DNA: TGTGCCAGCGGCCCCCCAGGGTTAGATTTCTTT; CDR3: CASGPPGLDFF
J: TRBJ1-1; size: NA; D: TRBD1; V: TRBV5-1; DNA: TGCGCCAGCAGCGCGATAGGGGGCAACACTGAAGCTTTCTTT; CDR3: CASSAIGGNTEAFF
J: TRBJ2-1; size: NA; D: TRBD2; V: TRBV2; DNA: TGTGCCAGCAGTGAGTTGACAAGTCTAGCGGGTTCCAATGAGCAGTTCTTC; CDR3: CASSELTSLAGSNEQFF
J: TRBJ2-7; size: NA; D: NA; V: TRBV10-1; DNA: TGCGCCAGCATGGGAGGAAATTCCTACGAGCAGTACTTC; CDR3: CASMGGNSYEQYF
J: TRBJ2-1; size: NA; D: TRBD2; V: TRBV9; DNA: TGTGCCAGCAGCGCCCCCGAGCGGGGGTTGAATGAGCAGTTCTTC; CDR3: CASSAPERGLNEQFF
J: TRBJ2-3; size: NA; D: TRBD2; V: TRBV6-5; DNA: TGTGCCAGCAGTTGGGGCGGGAGCACCGATACGCAGTATTTT; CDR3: CASSWGGSTDTQYF
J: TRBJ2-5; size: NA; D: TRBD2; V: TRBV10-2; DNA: TGCGCCAGCACTTCTCGGACTAGCCCCCAAGAGACCCAGTACTTC; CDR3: CASTSRTSPQETQYF
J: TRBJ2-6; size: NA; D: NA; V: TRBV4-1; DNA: TGCGCCAGCAGCCAACCCGGACAGCACTCTGGGGCCAACGTCCTGACTTTC; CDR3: CASSQPGQHSGANVLTF
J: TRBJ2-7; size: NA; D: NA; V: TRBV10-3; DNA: TGTGCCATCAGTCAGGGGGGTAACGAGCAGTACTTC; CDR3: CAISQGGNEQYF
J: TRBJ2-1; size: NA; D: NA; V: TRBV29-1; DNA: TGCAGCGTTGAAACCGGTTACAATGAGCAGTTCTTC; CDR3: CSVETGYNEQFF
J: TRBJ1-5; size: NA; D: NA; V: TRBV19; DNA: TGTGCCACCTCAACGGAGAGCAATCAGCCCCAGCATTTT; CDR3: CATSTESNQPQHF
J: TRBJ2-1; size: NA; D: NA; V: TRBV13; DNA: TGTGCCAGCAGCTTCGGGACAACGTACAATGAGCAGTTCTTC; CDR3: CASSFGTTYNEQFF
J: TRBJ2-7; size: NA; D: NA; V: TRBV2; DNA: TGTGCCAGCAGTGACCGGCTCGGGGACTACGAGCAGTACTTC; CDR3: CASSDRLGDYEQYF
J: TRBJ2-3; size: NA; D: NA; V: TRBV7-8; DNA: TGTGCCAGCAGCTTAAGCGGGTGGACCACAGATACGCAGTATTTT; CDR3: CASSLSGWTTDTQYF
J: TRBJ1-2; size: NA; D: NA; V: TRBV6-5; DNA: TGTGCCAGCAGTTACTCGACGGCAGGCTATGGCTACACCTTC; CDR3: CASSYSTAGYGYTF
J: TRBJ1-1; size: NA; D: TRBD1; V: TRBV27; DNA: TGTGCCAGCAGTTTTACAGGGGACACTGAAGCTTTCTTT; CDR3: CASSFTGDTEAFF
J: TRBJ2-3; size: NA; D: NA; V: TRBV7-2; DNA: TGTGCCAGCAGCTCCTTACTAGTCGCAGCCCCCACAGATACGCAGTATTTT; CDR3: CASSSLLVAAPTDTQYF
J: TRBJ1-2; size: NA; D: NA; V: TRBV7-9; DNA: TGTGCCAGCAGCTTAGGGGTAGGGAGTCCCTATGGCTACACCTTC; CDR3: CASSLGVGSPYGYTF
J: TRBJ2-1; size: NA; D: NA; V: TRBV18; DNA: TGTGCCAGCTCACCAAGGAGTGCACGCGGTGACAATGAGCAGTTCTTC; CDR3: CASSPRSARGDNEQFF
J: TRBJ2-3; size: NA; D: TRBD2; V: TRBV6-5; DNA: TGTGCCAGCAGTTCCAAGCGGGAGGTTCCAGATACGCAGTATTTT; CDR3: CASSSKREVPDTQYF
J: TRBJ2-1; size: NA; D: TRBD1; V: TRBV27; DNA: TGTGCCAGCAGTTACGGACAGGGCCCCTACAATGAGCAGTTCTTC; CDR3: CASSYGQGPYNEQFF
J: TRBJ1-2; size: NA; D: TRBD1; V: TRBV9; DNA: TGTGCCAGCAGCGCCCGACAGGGTAACTATGGCTACACCTTC; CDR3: CASSARQGNYGYTF
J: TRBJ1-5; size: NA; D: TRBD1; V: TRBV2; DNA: TGTGCCAGCAGCCCCGACAGGGTCCTTAATCAGCCCCAGCATTTT; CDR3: CASSPDRVLNQPQHF
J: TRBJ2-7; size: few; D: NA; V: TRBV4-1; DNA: TGCGCCAGCAGCCCTTCTTCTGCGGAGAGGGGGTTAGAGCAGTACTTC; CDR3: CASSPSSAERGLEQYF
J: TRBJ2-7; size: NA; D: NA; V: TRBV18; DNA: TGTGCCAGCTCACCCTCCGGGAAATCCTACGAGCAGTACTTC; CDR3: CASSPSGKSYEQYF
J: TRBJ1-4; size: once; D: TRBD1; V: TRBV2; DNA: TGTGCCACCAACAGGGGGAGTAATGAAAAACTGTTTTTT; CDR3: CATNRGSNEKLFF
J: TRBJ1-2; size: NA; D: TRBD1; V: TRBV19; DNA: TGTGCCAGTAGCACCGCCGGGACAGGGGTCTATGGCTACACCTTC; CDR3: CASSTAGTGVYGYTF
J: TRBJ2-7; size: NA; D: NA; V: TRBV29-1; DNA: TGCAGCGTCGGGTCCTCTAGCCGGGACAACTCCTACGAGCAGTACTTC; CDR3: CSVGSSSRDNSYEQYF
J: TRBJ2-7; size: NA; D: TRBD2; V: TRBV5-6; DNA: TGTGCCAGCAGCCCTGGGGGGGGATGGGGCTACGAGCAGTACTTC; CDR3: CASSPGGGWGYEQYF